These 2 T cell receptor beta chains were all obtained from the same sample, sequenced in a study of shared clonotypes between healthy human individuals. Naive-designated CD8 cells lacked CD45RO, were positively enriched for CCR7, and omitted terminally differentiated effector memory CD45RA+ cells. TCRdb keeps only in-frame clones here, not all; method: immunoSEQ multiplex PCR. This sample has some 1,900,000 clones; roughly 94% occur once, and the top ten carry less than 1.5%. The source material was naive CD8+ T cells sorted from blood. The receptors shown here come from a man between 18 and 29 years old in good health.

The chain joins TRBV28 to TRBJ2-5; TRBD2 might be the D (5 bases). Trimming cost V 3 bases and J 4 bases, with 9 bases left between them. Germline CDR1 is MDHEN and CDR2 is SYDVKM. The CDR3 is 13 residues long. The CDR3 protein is CASSFGVRETQYF. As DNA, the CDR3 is TGTGCCAGCAGTTTCGGGGTGCGAGAGACCCAGTACTTC.

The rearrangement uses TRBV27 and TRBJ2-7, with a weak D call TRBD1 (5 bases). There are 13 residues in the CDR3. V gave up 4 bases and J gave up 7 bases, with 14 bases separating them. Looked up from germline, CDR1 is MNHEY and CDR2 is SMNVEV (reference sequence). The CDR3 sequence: CASSSTGLGEQYF. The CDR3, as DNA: TGTGCCAGCAGTTCCACAGGTTTAGGGGAGCAGTACTTC.